These 15 T cell receptor beta chains were all obtained from the same sample, sequenced in a study of blood T cell repertoires in COVID-19. Generated by immunoSEQ multiplex PCR, the TCRdb table keeps only in-frame clones and is missing some. The sample lists about 140,000 clones; approximately 79% were seen once. Sequencing was done on a sample of peripheral blood. These receptors were collected from a man aged 55 to 70 with acute or convalescent COVID-19.

This clone was detected only a few times. This sequence joins TRBV12-3 or TRBV12-4 and TRBJ1-4; weak D call: TRBD1 (5 bases). Trimming shortened V by 5 bases and J by 11 bases, and 15 bases separated the two germline ends. The CDR3 runs 13 residues. CDR3 in amino acids: CASSPPGAGKLFF. The CDR3 DNA reads as TGTGCCAGCAGTCCTCCTGGGGCGGGGAAACTGTTTTTT.

Points on this clone: The same CDR3 arises from other DNA sequences in this sample as well. J is TRBJ1-1 and V is TRBV7-2; 7 bases are a match to TRBD1. The V segment lost 5 bases and the J segment 2 bases; nucleotides outside the gene matches: 5. The CDR3 has 14 residues. The germline gives CDR1 SGHTA, CDR2 FQGNSA. The CDR3 protein is CASSPGTANTEAFF. CDR3 nucleotides: TGTGCCAGCAGCCCCGGGACAGCCAACACTGAAGCTTTCTTT.

This chain uses TRBV30 with TRBJ1-5; 7 nucleotides agree with TRBD1. Trimming removed 5 bases from V and 7 bases from J; junction bases left unmatched: 8. Germline CDR1 GTSNPN, CDR2 SVGIG (reference sequence). The CDR3 covers 13 residues. The CDR3 spells CAWSTGEGQPQHF. The CDR3 DNA follows: TGTGCCTGGTCAACAGGGGAAGGCCAGCCCCAGCATTTT. Combining the CDR3 with reference TRBV30 and TRBJ1-5 gives the whole variable domain SQTIHQWPATLVQPVGSPLSLECTVEGTSNPNLYWYRQAAGRGLQLLFYSVGIGQISSEVPQNLSASRPQDRQFILSSKKLLLSDSGFYLCAWSTGEGQPQHFGDGTRLSIL.

The V and J genes are TRBV30 and TRBJ1-6, with D unresolved. Germline CDR1 is GTSNPN and CDR2 is SVGIG (reference sequence). V lost 4 bases and J lost 5, with 9 bases in between. The CDR3 contains 13 residues. The CDR3 spells CAWKEQHNSPLHF. DNA of the CDR3: TGTGCCTGGAAAGAACAGCATAATTCACCCCTCCACTTT.

The chain combines TRBV24-1 with TRBJ2-5; D may be TRBD2 (6 bases). V shed 4 bases and J shed 3 bases, with 14 bases lying between them. Looked up from germline, CDR1 is KGHDR and CDR2 is SFDVKD. The length of the CDR3 is 15 residues. As DNA, the CDR3 is TGTGCCACCAGTGACCCCGGGACTGGGAAAGAGACCCAGTACTTC. Protein product: CATSDPGTGKETQYF.

This clone was detected only a few times. The chain links TRBV18 to TRBJ1-4; no reliable D call. The CDR3 contains 15 residues. V was cut by 5 bases and J by 2 bases, with 12 bases left in between. Germline loops: CDR1 KGHSH, CDR2 LQKENI. The CDR3 loop reads CASSAAGSTNEKLFF. The CDR3 nucleotides are TGTGCCAGCTCAGCCGCCGGGAGCACTAATGAAAAACTGTTTTTT.

This clone was recorded a few times. The genes are TRBV27 and TRBJ2-1; D unclear. Looked up from germline, CDR1 is MNHEY and CDR2 is SMNVEV (reference sequence). V lost 5 bases and J lost 5, with 10 bases in between. The length of the CDR3 is 13 residues. The CDR3 region is CASSPRSHNEQFF. CDR3 in DNA: TGTGCCAGCAGTCCCCGGAGTCACAATGAGCAGTTCTTC.

The CDR3 nucleotides read TGTGCCAGCAGCTTAGAAGGACTCCTTAATTCACCCCTCCACTTT. It codes for CASSLEGLLNSPLHF. The chain has TRBV7-2 and TRBJ1-6, with D hard to call. Germline values: CDR1 SGHTA, CDR2 FQGNSA. The CDR3 extends over 15 amino acids. The ends were cut back, 1 base at V and 6 bases at J, with 10 bases in the middle.

V is TRBV27 and J is TRBJ2-5; 9 bases match TRBD1. Germline V gene data show CDR1 as MNHEY and CDR2 as SMNVEV (reference sequence). CDR3 length: 15 residues. The V and J ends lost 5 bases and 5 bases, in that order; junction bases with no gene match: 9. CDR3 amino acids: CASSPNRGHWETQYF. The CDR3 nucleotides are TGTGCCAGCAGTCCCAACAGGGGGCATTGGGAGACCCAGTACTTC.

This chain uses TRBV5-1 with TRBJ1-6, with D possibly matching TRBD1 (5 bases). Looked up from germline, CDR1 is SGHRS and CDR2 is YFSETQ. V lost 0 bases and J 5 bases, leaving 6 bases between the germline ends. The CDR3 is 14 residues long. The CDR3 DNA reads TGCGCCAGCAGCTTGGAAGGGGATAATTCACCCCTCCACTTT. The encoded protein is CASSLEGDNSPLHF. Drawing the rest from reference TRBV5-1 and TRBJ1-6, the complete variable domain is KAGVTQTPRYLIKTRGQQVTLSCSPISGHRSVSWYQQTPGQGLQFLFEYFSETQRNKGNFPGRFSGRQFSNSRSEMNVSTLELGDSALYLCASSLEGDNSPLHFGNGTRLTVT.

The chain recombines TRBV19 with TRBJ1-2; D not resolved. Germline loops: CDR1 LNHDA, CDR2 SQIVND (reference sequence). Trimming stripped 9 bases from V and 4 bases from J, with 15 bases between. The CDR3 totals 13 residues. Here the CDR3 reads CASDSTGGYGYTF. The CDR3 nucleotides read TGTGCCAGCGACTCAACCGGCGGCTATGGCTACACCTTC.

This clone has a handful of counts. Other DNA sequences from this sample encode an identical CDR3 as well. The chain combines TRBV19 with TRBJ1-2; TRBD1 matches 10 bases. V lost 1 base to trimming and J lost 4 bases; unmatched junction nucleotides: 3. Per the germline V gene, CDR1 is LNHDA and CDR2 is SQIVND (reference sequence). This CDR3 comprises 15 residues. The CDR3 here is CASSIAGQGRYGYTF. The CDR3, as DNA: TGTGCCAGTAGTATAGCGGGACAGGGGCGCTATGGCTACACCTTC.

This clone has just one count. V is TRBV7-2 and J is TRBJ2-3; TRBD2 agrees at 9 bases. The CDR3 runs to 19 residues. V was clipped by 5 bases and J by 4 bases; unmatched bases: 19. Germline loops: CDR1 SGHTA, CDR2 FQGNSA. CDR3 residues: CASSRKQTSGGGKSDTQYF. In nucleotides, the CDR3 is TGTGCCAGCAGCCGGAAGCAGACTAGCGGTGGGGGGAAGTCAGATACGCAGTATTTT.

The chain links TRBV7-9 to TRBJ1-1; no firm D call. Germline V gene data show CDR1 as SEHNR and CDR2 as FQNEAQ (reference sequence). Trimming shortened V by 6 bases and J by 0 bases, and 5 bases separated the two germline ends. The CDR3 has 12 residues. CDR3 DNA: TGTGCCAGCAGAACAGTGAACACTGAAGCTTTCTTT. As protein: CASRTVNTEAFF.

This chain joins TRBV18 and TRBJ2-1; 14 nucleotides agree with TRBD2. This CDR3 contains 16 residues. The germline CDR1 and CDR2 sequences are KGHSH and LQKENI. Trimming at V came to 3 bases and at J to 4 bases, leaving 2 bases not matched to a gene. This chain's CDR3 is CASSPGTSGSYNEQFF. The CDR3 nucleotides are TGTGCCAGCTCACCGGGGACTAGCGGGAGTTACAATGAGCAGTTCTTC.